These 7 T cell receptor beta chains came from one sample sequenced in a study of molecular identifiers for immune sequencing clone quantification. TCRdb reanalysed the PCR reads using MiXCR and keeps one entry per CDR3 protein. In the table there are about 97,000 distinct CDR3 sequences, approximately 24% of which are singletons. Material for sequencing was naive CD8+ T cells from blood, with Jurkat cell RNA spiked in. Subset denoted: FACS-sorted CD8+CD4-CCR7+CD45RA+ naive T cells. These TCRs come from a human donor in good health. Some libraries in this study had Jurkat cell RNA spiked in.

This clonotype was recorded many times. As DNA, the CDR3 is TGTGCCAGCAGTGCTCCGAACACTGAAGCTTTCTTT. Protein: CASSAPNTEAFF. The chain uses TRBV7-9 and TRBJ1-1; no reliable D call. Looked up from germline, CDR1 is SEHNR and CDR2 is FQNEAQ (reference sequence). V was pared by 6 bases and J by 1 base, with 6 bases between. The CDR3 runs 12 residues. The variable domain in full, with the rest retrieved from reference TRBV7-9 and TRBJ1-1, is DTGVSQNPRHKITKRGQNVTFRCDPISEHNRLYWYRQTLGQGPEFLTYFQNEAQLEKSRLLSDRFSAERPKGSFSTLEIQRTEQGDSAMYLCASSAPNTEAFFGQGTRLTVV.

This clonotype was detected ten times or more. The chain carries TRBV28 and TRBJ2-7; 7 nucleotides align to TRBD1. V lost 6 bases, J lost 2 bases, and 7 bases stayed unmatched. CDR3 size: 14 residues. The germline CDR1 and CDR2 sequences are MDHEN and SYDVKM. DNA of the CDR3: TGTGCCAGCAGAACAACAGGGGCAACCTACGAGCAGTACTTC. Translation: CASRTTGATYEQYF.

This clonotype was counted only a few times. This sequence joins TRBV7-9 and TRBJ1-5, with a possible D match to TRBD1 (6 bases). V was cut by 0 bases and J by 0 bases, with 15 bases left in between. The CDR3 is 18 amino acids. Germline V gene sequence: CDR1 SEHNR, CDR2 FQNEAQ (reference sequence). CDR3 coding DNA: TGTGCCAGCAGCTTAGCGGGTAAAGGGGGATATAGCAATCAGCCCCAGCATTTT. Its protein product is CASSLAGKGGYSNQPQHF.

This clonotype appeared many times. The rearrangement joins TRBV3-1 to TRBJ2-7; D might be TRBD1 or TRBD2, each matching 5 bases. Germline V gives CDR1 LGHDT, CDR2 YNNKEL (reference sequence). This CDR3 has 16 residues. Trimming took 3 bases from V and 7 from J, leaving 22 bases between them. The CDR3: CASSHGGAGAGEEQYF. The CDR3, as DNA: TGTGCCAGCAGCCATGGGGGAGCTGGGGCTGGGGAGGAGCAGTACTTC.

About this clonotype itself: Just one base apart from a much larger clone, this may be a read error. CDR3 DNA sequence: TGTGCCGGTAGTATTAGTCTGCACACTGAAGCTTTCTTT. Translated, it gives CAGSISLHTEAFF. The chain carries TRBV19 and TRBJ1-1; D gene unclear. Germline V gene lookup returns CDR1 LNHDA and CDR2 SQIVND (reference sequence). The CDR3 consists of 13 residues.

This clonotype was detected many times. The chain links TRBV12-3 or TRBV12-4 to TRBJ1-1; no clear D gene. The V end was cut by 4 bases, the J end by 1 base, with 7 bases between. The CDR3 extends over 13 amino acids. Here the CDR3 reads CASSSPGNTEAFF. In nucleotides, the CDR3 is TGTGCCAGCAGTTCCCCGGGGAACACTGAAGCTTTCTTT.

This clonotype was picked up a small number of times. The V call is TRBV4-3, the J call TRBJ1-2, with 12 bases identical to TRBD1. Germline CDR1 and CDR2: LGHNA and YSLEER. V shed 1 base and J 6 bases; nucleotides not matched to a gene: 6. This CDR3 is built from 16 residues. CDR3 residues: CASSQGSGTGGDGYTF. CDR3 coding DNA: TGCGCCAGCAGCCAAGGATCCGGGACAGGGGGCGATGGCTACACCTTC.